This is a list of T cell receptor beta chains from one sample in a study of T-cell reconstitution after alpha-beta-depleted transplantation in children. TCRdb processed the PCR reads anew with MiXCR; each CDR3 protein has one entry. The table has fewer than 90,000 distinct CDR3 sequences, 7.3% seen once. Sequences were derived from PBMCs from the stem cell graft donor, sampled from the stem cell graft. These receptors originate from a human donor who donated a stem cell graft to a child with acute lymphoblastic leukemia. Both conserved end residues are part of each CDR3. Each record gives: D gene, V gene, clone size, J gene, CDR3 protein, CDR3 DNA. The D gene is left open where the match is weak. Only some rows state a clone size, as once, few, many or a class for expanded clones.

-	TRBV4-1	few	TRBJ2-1	CASSRRAFYNEQFF	TGCGCCAGCAGCCGCCGGGCCTTTTACAATGAGCAGTTCTTC
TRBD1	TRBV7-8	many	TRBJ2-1	CASSMRQGNEQFF	TGTGCCAGCAGCATGAGACAGGGCAATGAGCAGTTCTTC
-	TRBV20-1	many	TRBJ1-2	CSAPGTGNYGYTF	TGCAGTGCGCCCGGGACGGGTAACTATGGCTACACCTTC
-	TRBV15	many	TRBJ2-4	CATSGGGQAKNIQYF	TGTGCCACCAGCGGTGGCGGTCAGGCCAAAAACATTCAGTACTTC
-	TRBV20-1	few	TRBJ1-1	CSAPRWGSNTEAFF	TGCAGTGCTCCACGGTGGGGGAGCAACACTGAAGCTTTCTTT
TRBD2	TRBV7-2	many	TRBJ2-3	CASSELAGGRLDTQYF	TGTGCCAGCAGCGAACTAGCGGGGGGGCGTTTAGATACGCAGTATTTT
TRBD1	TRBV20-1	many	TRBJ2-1	CSARRWDRDNEQFF	TGCAGTGCTAGGAGGTGGGACAGAGACAATGAGCAGTTCTTC
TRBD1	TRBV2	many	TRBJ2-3	CASSEMPWTGSTDTQYF	TGTGCCAGCAGTGAAATGCCTTGGACAGGGAGTACAGATACGCAGTATTTT
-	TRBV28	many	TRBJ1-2	CASSPQDPNYGYTF	TGTGCCAGCAGTCCCCAAGATCCTAACTATGGCTACACCTTC
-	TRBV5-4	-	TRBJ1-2	CASSLDPATNYGYTF	TGTGCCAGCAGCTTGGATCCAGCGACGAACTATGGCTACACCTTC
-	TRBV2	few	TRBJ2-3	CASSHGTAREDTQYF	TGTGCCAGCAGTCATGGGACAGCCCGGGAGGATACGCAGTATTTT
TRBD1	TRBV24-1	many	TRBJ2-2	CATSDLYRGNTGELFF	TGTGCCACCAGTGATTTGTACAGGGGGAACACCGGGGAGCTGTTTTTT
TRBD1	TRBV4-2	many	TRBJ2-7	CASRPGTGGYEQYF	TGTGCCAGCAGGCCCGGGACAGGGGGCTACGAGCAGTACTTC
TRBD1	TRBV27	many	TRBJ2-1	CASSSSGTGLSEQFF	TGTGCCAGCAGTTCATCCGGGACAGGGTTGTCCGAGCAGTTCTTC
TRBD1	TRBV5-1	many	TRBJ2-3	CASSQLVTGTGADTQYF	TGCGCCAGCAGCCAATTGGTTACCGGGACAGGGGCAGATACGCAGTATTTT
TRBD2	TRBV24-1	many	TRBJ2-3	CATSEPLAGGFTDTQYF	TGTGCCACCAGTGAACCTCTAGCGGGAGGCTTCACAGATACGCAGTATTTT
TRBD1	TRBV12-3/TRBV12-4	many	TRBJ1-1	CASSLEGTGRRNTEAFF	TGTGCCAGCAGTTTAGAGGGGACAGGGAGGCGGAACACTGAAGCTTTCTTT
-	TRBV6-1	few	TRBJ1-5	CASSAGIGDSNQPQHF	TGTGCCAGCAGTGCAGGGATAGGAGATAGCAATCAGCCCCAGCATTTT
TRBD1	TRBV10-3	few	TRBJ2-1	CAISEPQGGNEQFF	TGTGCCATCAGTGAGCCACAGGGGGGCAATGAGCAGTTCTTC
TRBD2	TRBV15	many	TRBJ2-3	CATSRGDGGLTDTQYF	TGTGCCACCAGCAGAGGAGACGGGGGGTTAACAGATACGCAGTATTTT
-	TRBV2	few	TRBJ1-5	CASQGGESNQPQHF	TGTGCCAGCCAAGGTGGGGAAAGCAATCAGCCCCAGCATTTT
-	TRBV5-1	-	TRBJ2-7	CASSSQGAGAALEQYF	TGCGCCAGCAGCTCCCAGGGGGCGGGAGCCGCCCTCGAGCAGTACTTC